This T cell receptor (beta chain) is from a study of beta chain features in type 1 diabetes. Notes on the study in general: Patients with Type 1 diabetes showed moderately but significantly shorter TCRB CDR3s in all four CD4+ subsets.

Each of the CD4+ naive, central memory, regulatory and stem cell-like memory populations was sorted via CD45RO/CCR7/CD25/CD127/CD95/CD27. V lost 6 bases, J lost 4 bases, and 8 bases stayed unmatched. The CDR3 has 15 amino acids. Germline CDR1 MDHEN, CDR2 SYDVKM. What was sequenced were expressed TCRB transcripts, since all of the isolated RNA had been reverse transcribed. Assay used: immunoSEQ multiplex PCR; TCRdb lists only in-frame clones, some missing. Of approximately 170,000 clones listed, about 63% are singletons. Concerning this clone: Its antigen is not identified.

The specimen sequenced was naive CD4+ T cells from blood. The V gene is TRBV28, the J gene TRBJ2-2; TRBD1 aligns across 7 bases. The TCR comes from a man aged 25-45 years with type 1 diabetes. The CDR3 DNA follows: TGTGCCAGCAGATTACAGGGGTCCGGCACCGGGGAGCTGTTTTTT. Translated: CASRLQGSGTGELFF.